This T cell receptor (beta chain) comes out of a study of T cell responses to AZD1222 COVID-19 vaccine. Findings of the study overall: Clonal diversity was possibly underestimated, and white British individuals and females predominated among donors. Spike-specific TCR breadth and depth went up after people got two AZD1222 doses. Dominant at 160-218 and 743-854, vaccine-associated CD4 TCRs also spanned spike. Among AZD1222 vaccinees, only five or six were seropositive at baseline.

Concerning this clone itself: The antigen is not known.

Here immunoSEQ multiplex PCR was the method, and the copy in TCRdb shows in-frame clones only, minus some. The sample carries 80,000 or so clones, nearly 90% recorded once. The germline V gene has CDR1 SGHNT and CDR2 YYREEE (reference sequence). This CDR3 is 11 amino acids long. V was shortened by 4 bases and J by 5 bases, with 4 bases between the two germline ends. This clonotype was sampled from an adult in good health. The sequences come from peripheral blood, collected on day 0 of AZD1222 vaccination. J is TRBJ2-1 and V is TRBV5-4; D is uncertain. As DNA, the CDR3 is TGTGCCAGCAGCGCCAACAATGAGCAGTTCTTC. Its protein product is CASSANNEQFF.